The next 14 T cell receptor beta chains were all read from a single sample in a study of CXCR3-negative and CXCR3-positive naive CD8 T cells. The authors prepared UMI-labeled TRB cDNA libraries by 5' RACE. TCRdb reprocessed the 5' RACE reads, with one entry per CDR3 protein and no DNA. This sample's table reports tens of thousands of distinct CDR3 sequences. Material: memory CD8+ T cells from blood. These receptors were obtained from a human donor in good health. Some clones in this sample may be carry-over from other donors' samples.

The chain joins TRBV29-1 to TRBJ1-3. Germline assignment: CDR1 SQVTM and CDR2 ANQGSEA. This CDR3 is built from 14 residues. CDR3 amino acids: CSVELAASGNTIYF.

The chain has TRBV7-3 and TRBJ2-3; TCRdb's D call of TRBD2 is untestable without DNA. The CDR3 covers 15 residues. CDR1 is SGHTA, CDR2 FQGTGA, per germline. The CDR3 here is CASSSVVLAGNTQCF.

The CDR3 loop is CASSPSQSDTQYF. This rearrangement joins TRBV27 to TRBJ2-3; TCRdb picks TRBD1, but there is no DNA to check that call. This CDR3 has 13 residues. Germline CDR1 and CDR2: MNHEY and SMNVEV (reference sequence).

This CDR3 reads CASSQNSGTGDTGELFF. This chain links TRBV4-3 with TRBJ2-2; the TCRdb D gene call, TRBD1, has no DNA to confirm it. This CDR3 is 17 amino acids long. Germline assignment: CDR1 LGHNA and CDR2 YSLEER.

The CDR3 sequence is CASSFVLFADTQYF. The rearrangement uses TRBV7-9 and TRBJ2-3. This CDR3 has 14 residues. Germline-derived CDR1 and CDR2 are SEHNR and FQNEAQ (reference sequence). Full variable domain (outside the CDR3, taken from reference TRBV7-9 and TRBJ2-3): DTGVSQNPRHKITKRGQNVTFRCDPISEHNRLYWYRQTLGQGPEFLTYFQNEAQLEKSRLLSDRFSAERPKGSFSTLEIQRTEQGDSAMYLCASSFVLFADTQYFGPGTRLTVL.

The chain uses TRBV4-3 and TRBJ1-6. Looked up from germline, CDR1 is LGHNA and CDR2 is YSLEER. This CDR3 is built from 15 residues. CDR3 residues: CASSQDRVFNSPLHF.

This rearrangement joins TRBV7-9 to TRBJ2-3. There are 15 residues in the CDR3. Germline values: CDR1 SEHNR, CDR2 FQNEAQ (reference sequence). The CDR3 spells CASSPAGVSTDTQYF.

This chain joins TRBV7-2 and TRBJ2-7; the D gene TCRdb calls, TRBD1, cannot be checked with no DNA. The CDR3 is 15 residues long. The V gene's germline CDR1 is SGHTA and CDR2 FQGNSA. The CDR3 region is CASSLEEAGSYEQYF.

The gene calls are TRBV12-1 and TRBJ2-7; the TCRdb call, TRBD1, lacks DNA for checking. TRBV12-1 is designated a pseudogene. The CDR3 is 15 residues long. The CDR3 sequence is CASTPKRQKTYEQYF.

This clonotype registers medium-sized by frequency. This sequence joins TRBV29-1 and TRBJ2-7; there is no DNA to check the TCRdb D call of TRBD1. Germline CDR1 is SQVTM and CDR2 is ANQGSEA. This CDR3 spans 12 amino acids. The CDR3: CSATGGSYEQYF.

The chain carries TRBV28 and TRBJ2-7; TCRdb returns TRBD1, unconfirmable since there is no DNA. Germline lookup yields CDR1 MDHEN and CDR2 SYDVKM. CDR3 length: 16 residues. The CDR3 sequence: CASSFAPWTGSYEQYF.

The chain uses TRBV4-2 and TRBJ2-3; the TRBD1 assignment by TCRdb is unverifiable without DNA. CDR1 and CDR2 (germline): LGHNA, YNFKEQ. The CDR3 is made up of 15 amino acids. CDR3 sequence reads: CASSQAGTATDTQYF.

This chain links TRBV12-3 or TRBV12-4 with TRBJ2-6; the TRBD1 assignment by TCRdb is unverifiable without DNA. CDR3 length: 18 amino acids. CDR3 region: CASSLRQGANSGANVLTF.

The chain is built from TRBV19 and TRBJ2-3. Germline lookup yields CDR1 LNHDA and CDR2 SQIVND (reference sequence). The length of the CDR3 is 15 residues. CDR3 in amino acids: CATRRSHGGTDTQYF.